A selection of T cell receptor beta chains follows, all from one sample in a study of control samples from healthy donors and cancer patients. This table comes from immunoSEQ multiplex PCR, and its TCRdb copy is limited to in-frame clones, with some not included. This table holds under 60,000 clones, 94% found once. Material: blood. The receptors were sampled from a man aged 25-45 years in good health. Both conserved end residues are part of each CDR3. The order of the fields is clone size, V gene, J gene, D gene, CDR3 DNA, CDR3 protein. A D gene is named only where the DNA matches it firmly. A row's size may be missing; if present it is once, few, many or a size class.

NA	TRBV5-8	TRBJ2-3	TRBD1	TGTGCCAGCAGCGCAAACAGGGGGCAGACAGATACGCAGTATTTT	CASSANRGQTDTQYF
NA	TRBV18	TRBJ2-2	NA	TGTGCCAGCTCACCACCACCGGACCCGAACACCGGGGAGCTGTTTTTT	CASSPPPDPNTGELFF
NA	TRBV7-8	TRBJ1-1	TRBD1	TGTGCCAGCAGCTTCGTCAGGGGGCGTATGGGCACTGAAGCTTTCTTT	CASSFVRGRMGTEAFF
NA	TRBV5-1	TRBJ1-1	NA	TGCGCCAGCAGCTTGGACACAGGCACGGAAGCTTTCTTT	CASSLDTGTEAFF
NA	TRBV9	TRBJ2-1	TRBD2	TGTGCCAGCAGCGTAGCGGGACTAGCGGGAGTCGATGAGCAGTTCTTC	CASSVAGLAGVDEQFF
once	TRBV6-4	TRBJ2-2	NA	TGTGCCAGCGTCGACTCGAACACCGGGGAGCTGTTTTTT	CASVDSNTGELFF
NA	TRBV27	TRBJ1-6	TRBD1	TGTGCCAGCAGTCCATTGACAGGGCTGTCTTCACCCCTCCACTTT	CASSPLTGLSSPLHF
NA	TRBV20-1	TRBJ2-5	NA	TGCAGTGCTAGTGAAGAGACCCAGTACTTC	CSASEETQYF
NA	TRBV10-3	TRBJ1-1	TRBD1	TGTGCCATCAGTGAGTCGGATGGACAGGGGGCCTTTTACGCTTTCTTT	CAISESDGQGAFYAFF
NA	TRBV6-5	TRBJ1-4	NA	TGTGCCAGCAGTTACAGGCAGGGATATGAAAAACTGTTTTTT	CASSYRQGYEKLFF
NA	TRBV29-1	TRBJ2-7	NA	TGCAGCGTTGCCCCCGGGAGGACAGGAACCTACGAGCAGTACTTC	CSVAPGRTGTYEQYF
NA	TRBV6-5	TRBJ1-4	TRBD1	TGTGCCAGCAGTTACGTGACAGGGGAGGGAGAAAAACTGTTTTTT	CASSYVTGEGEKLFF
NA	TRBV12-3/TRBV12-4	TRBJ2-1	NA	TGTGCCAGCAGCCGAGAACTAGAGCAGTTCTTC	CASSRELEQFF
NA	TRBV11-3	TRBJ1-6	TRBD1	TGTGCCAGCAGCCAACGAACCGGGACAGGTTCACCCCTCCACTTT	CASSQRTGTGSPLHF
once	TRBV5-4	TRBJ1-6	NA	TGTGCCAGCAGCTTGAACCGACAGGAGAGGGGGAATTCACCCCTCCACTTT	CASSLNRQERGNSPLHF